The 30 T cell receptor beta chains presented below share a single source sample, sequenced in a study of T cells in Graves' hyperthyroidism and ophthalmopathy. Regions amplified from RNA transcripts were the TCR beta CDR3 regions. Using the HTBI primer set, a first-round RT-PCR was run on the TCR CDR3. TCRdb called the multiplex PCR reads again in MiXCR, with one record for every CDR3 protein. The sample holds more than 300,000 distinct CDR3 sequences, about 15% seen once. Sequenced sample: blood. These receptors all come from a woman aged 55-69 years with Graves' hyperthyroidism.

V gene TRBV24-1 combines with J gene TRBJ1-1; 10 bases agree with TRBD1. The CDR3 runs 15 residues. The V and J ends lost 5 bases and 5 bases, in that order; junction bases with no gene match: 7. Germline CDR1 and CDR2: KGHDR and SFDVKD. In DNA form, the CDR3 reads TGTGCCACCAGTGGCGCACCGGGACAGGGGACTGAAGCTTTCTTT. Its translation is CATSGAPGQGTEAFF.

This clonotype was seen more than once but under ten times. V usage is TRBV18 and J usage is TRBJ1-1; TRBD1 might be the D (5 bases). In germline, CDR1 is KGHSH, CDR2 LQKENI. Trimming removed 3 bases from V and 7 bases from J, with 18 bases in between. CDR3 length equals 15 residues. The CDR3 DNA follows: TGTGCCAGCTCACCGGCACTGCAGGGTCCCATTGAAGCTTTCTTT. Protein product: CASSPALQGPIEAFF.

There are many counts of this clonotype. V gene TRBV24-1 combines with J gene TRBJ2-1; 10 bases line up with TRBD2. This CDR3 is built from 17 residues. After removal of 5 bases from V and 7 bases from J, the junction contained 13 bases not matched to a gene. Per the germline V gene, CDR1 is KGHDR and CDR2 is SFDVKD. The CDR3 spells CATSAPVVAGGFNEQFF. In DNA, the CDR3 is TGTGCCACCAGTGCCCCAGTGGTAGCGGGAGGATTTAATGAGCAGTTCTTC.

The rearrangement joins TRBV3-1 to TRBJ2-3; 11 nucleotides line up with TRBD1. The CDR3 covers 16 residues. The V gene end was trimmed by 1 base and the J gene end by 4 bases; junction bases not matched to a gene: 4. The germline V gene has CDR1 LGHDT and CDR2 YNNKEL (reference sequence). CDR3: CASSQAGTGGPDTQYF. CDR3 coding DNA: TGTGCCAGCAGCCAAGCCGGGACAGGGGGACCAGATACGCAGTATTTT.

Ten or more counts support this clonotype. The genes are TRBV27 and TRBJ2-3, with D perhaps matching TRBD1 or TRBD2 (5 bases each). V lost 2 bases and J 2 bases, leaving 20 bases between the germline ends. Germline V lookup: CDR1 MNHEY, CDR2 SMNVEV (reference sequence). The CDR3 is 18 amino acids. The CDR3 region is CASSLLGVWDRTTDTQYF. DNA for the CDR3: TGTGCCAGCAGTTTACTAGGGGTGTGGGACCGTACCACAGATACGCAGTATTTT.

This clonotype was counted only a few times. The gene calls are TRBV3-1 and TRBJ2-1, with 7 positions matching TRBD2. V dropped 2 bases and J dropped 3; count of bases not matched to a gene: 4. The CDR3 runs 15 residues. The V gene's germline CDR1 is LGHDT and CDR2 YNNKEL (reference sequence). CDR3 sequence reads: CASSQTGTNYNEQFF. In DNA, the CDR3 is TGTGCCAGCAGCCAAACCGGGACTAACTACAATGAGCAGTTCTTC.

This clonotype was recorded a few times. This chain links TRBV7-9 with TRBJ2-5; D is possibly TRBD2 (5 bases). This CDR3 has 15 amino acids. CDR1 SEHNR and CDR2 FQNEAQ come from the germline V gene (reference sequence). The ends were cut back, 1 base at V and 4 bases at J, with 13 bases in the middle. The CDR3 is CASSLVSGVGETQYF. CDR3 in DNA: TGTGCCAGCAGCTTAGTCTCCGGGGTCGGAGAGACCCAGTACTTC. The full variable domain, rest sourced from reference TRBV7-9 and TRBJ2-5, is DTGVSQNPRHKITKRGQNVTFRCDPISEHNRLYWYRQTLGQGPEFLTYFQNEAQLEKSRLLSDRFSAERPKGSFSTLEIQRTEQGDSAMYLCASSLVSGVGETQYFGPGTRLLVL.

This clonotype was recorded many times. The rearrangement joins TRBV11-2 to TRBJ1-4, with D maybe TRBD1 (6 bases). The CDR3 is made up of 16 amino acids. Germline values: CDR1 SGHAT, CDR2 FQNNGV. V lost 5 bases and J lost 8, with 21 bases in between. The DNA for the CDR3 is TGTGCCAGCAGCACCGGGACAAACTCCCGGGGCGAAAAACTGTTTTTT. It codes for CASSTGTNSRGEKLFF.

This clonotype was seen repeatedly, ten times or more. The chain employs TRBV11-2 and TRBJ2-3, with 9 bases that match TRBD2. This CDR3 spans 17 amino acids. The germline V gene encodes CDR1 SGHAT and CDR2 FQNNGV. V lost 0 bases to trimming and J lost 1 base; unmatched junction nucleotides: 5. CDR3 in DNA: TGTGCCAGCAGCTTAGAACTTAGCGGGAGCGGCACAGATACGCAGTATTTT. As protein: CASSLELSGSGTDTQYF. Full variable domain (rest looked up from reference TRBV11-2 and TRBJ2-3): EAGVAQSPRYKIIEKRQSVAFWCNPISGHATLYWYQQILGQGPKLLIQFQNNGVVDDSQLPKDRFSAERLKGVDSTLKIQPAKLEDSAVYLCASSLELSGSGTDTQYFGPGTRLTVL.

This clonotype was counted at least ten times. J is TRBJ1-1 and V is TRBV28; D call uncertain. V lost 5 bases and J lost 3, with 10 bases in between. The germline CDR1 and CDR2 sequences are MDHEN and SYDVKM. CDR3 length equals 13 residues. As DNA, the CDR3 is TGTGCCAGCAGTAGCTGGGCTTACACTGAAGCTTTCTTT. Encoded protein: CASSSWAYTEAFF.

This clonotype was picked up many times. The chain links TRBV6-1 to TRBJ1-2; D possibly corresponds to TRBD1 (5 bases). The CDR3 loop spans 13 amino acids. Germline V CDR1 and CDR2: MNHNS, SASEGT. With 7 bases removed from V and 8 bases from J, the gap between germline ends came to 17 bases. The CDR3 DNA is TGTGCCAGCAACGAATCCCAGGGTAGAGGCTACACCTTC. Translation: CASNESQGRGYTF.

The gene calls are TRBV12-5 and TRBJ1-2; 8 nucleotides agree with TRBD1. V was pared by 3 bases and J by 6 bases, with 9 bases of the junction left unmatched. The CDR3 length is 15 residues. Germline CDR1 and CDR2: LGHNT and FRNRAP. In DNA, the CDR3 is TGTGCTAGTGGTTTCCCACAGGGGGACGGAGATGGCTACACCTTC. It codes for CASGFPQGDGDGYTF.

The sample holds many counts of this clonotype. The chain couples TRBV3-1 to TRBJ1-1, with D possibly TRBD1 on 6 matching bases. V lost 5 bases to trimming and J lost 4 bases, with 11 bases between them. Germline CDR1 reads LGHDT; CDR2 reads YNNKEL (reference sequence). The CDR3 loop spans 13 amino acids. The CDR3 reads CASSNIGGTEAFF. The CDR3 DNA reads as TGTGCCAGCAGCAACATAGGGGGCACTGAAGCTTTCTTT.

This clonotype has ten or more counts. J is TRBJ2-7 and V is TRBV5-1, with D possibly matching TRBD1 (5 bases). V lost 4 bases to trimming and J lost 2 bases, with 10 bases between them. CDR1 SGHRS and CDR2 YFSETQ come from the germline V gene. The CDR3 loop spans 13 amino acids. The CDR3 DNA follows: TGCGCCAGCAGCGAGACAGCTCCCTACGAGCAGTACTTC. Amino acids: CASSETAPYEQYF. Full variable domain (outside the CDR3, taken from reference TRBV5-1 and TRBJ2-7): KAGVTQTPRYLIKTRGQQVTLSCSPISGHRSVSWYQQTPGQGLQFLFEYFSETQRNKGNFPGRFSGRQFSNSRSEMNVSTLELGDSALYLCASSETAPYEQYFGPGTRLTVT.

As to this clonotype: A read error is possible here, since a much larger clone lies one base away. The chain combines TRBV6-2 or TRBV6-3 with TRBJ2-2; 8 bases are a match to TRBD2. The CDR3 totals 16 residues. CDR1 and CDR2 from the germline V gene are MNHEY and SVGEGT. Trimming removed 5 bases from V and 5 bases from J; junction bases left unmatched: 10. DNA of the CDR3: TGTGCCAGCAGTCCTCCGGGACTAGTGCGAACCGGGGAGCTGTTTTTT. Amino acids: CASSPPGLVRTGELFF.

This chain joins TRBV7-2 and TRBJ1-2, with D perhaps matching TRBD1 (6 bases). This CDR3 is built from 14 residues. Germline-derived CDR1 and CDR2 are SGHTA and FQGNSA. V gave up 5 bases and J gave up 2 bases, with 12 bases separating them. CDR3 in amino acids: CASSPVGGNYGYTF. CDR3 in DNA: TGTGCCAGCAGCCCCGTCGGGGGCAACTATGGCTACACCTTC.

This clonotype was observed at least ten times. The rearrangement uses TRBV7-9 and TRBJ2-1, with D hard to call. Trimming removed 1 base from V and 8 bases from J, with 33 bases in between. The CDR3 is 21 residues long. In germline, CDR1 is SEHNR, CDR2 FQNEAQ (reference sequence). The CDR3 region has the DNA TGTGCCAGCAGCTTAGGGTATTCTGGCAGACCGCCGGAGATAGTCTTCTATGAGCAGTTCTTC. This codes for CASSLGYSGRPPEIVFYEQFF.

This clonotype was found a few times. This chain links TRBV10-3 with TRBJ1-1; D may be TRBD1 (5 bases). The V gene lost 9 bases and the J gene lost 1 base, with 12 bases spanning the gap. Germline CDR1 is ENHRY and CDR2 is SYGVKD. This CDR3 is 13 amino acids long. The CDR3, as DNA: TGTGCCATTTCGACAGACCCGAACACTGAAGCTTTCTTT. Protein sequence: CAISTDPNTEAFF.

This clonotype occurred a few times. Here the CDR3 reads CASRSRGLGASGRAWGTDTQYF. In DNA form, the CDR3 reads TGTGCCAGCCGGTCCAGGGGGCTCGGGGCTAGCGGGAGGGCCTGGGGCACAGATACGCAGTATTTT. The chain joins TRBV28 to TRBJ2-3; 12 nucleotides line up with TRBD2. Germline V lookup: CDR1 MDHEN, CDR2 SYDVKM. After removal of 8 bases from V and 1 base from J, the junction contained 25 bases not matched to a gene. The CDR3 is 22 amino acids.

This clonotype appeared many times. This chain connects TRBV7-8 to TRBJ2-5; TRBD1 matches at 8 bases. The V gene's germline CDR1 is SGHVS and CDR2 FQNEAQ. This CDR3 is 14 amino acids long. V was clipped by 5 bases and J by 3 bases; unmatched bases: 5. CDR3 sequence: CASSTGQVKETQYF. The CDR3 DNA is TGTGCCAGCAGCACGGGACAGGTTAAAGAGACCCAGTACTTC.

This clonotype was seen ten or more times. The V gene is TRBV18, the J gene TRBJ2-3; 7 bases are a match to TRBD2. J gave up 0 bases and V 0 bases, and 3 bases lay outside the gene matches. The CDR3 spans 16 residues. CDR1 is KGHSH, CDR2 LQKENI, per germline. CDR3 residues: CASSPPASGSTDTQYF. For the CDR3, the DNA is TGTGCCAGCTCACCACCGGCTAGCGGTAGCACAGATACGCAGTATTTT.

A few counts support this clonotype. The chain couples TRBV5-1 to TRBJ1-5; D unclear. Germline CDR1 SGHRS, CDR2 YFSETQ. This CDR3 spans 15 amino acids. Trimming took off 1 base at V and 4 bases at J, with 12 bases between the two ends. The CDR3 sequence: CASSLLGIKNQPQHF. CDR3 in DNA: TGCGCCAGCAGCTTGCTCGGGATTAAGAATCAGCCCCAGCATTTT.

The rearrangement uses TRBV4-1 and TRBJ1-5; D is unresolved. V was trimmed by 0 bases and J by 9 bases, leaving 18 bases between them. Germline V gives CDR1 MGHRA, CDR2 YSYEKL. The CDR3 covers 16 residues. The CDR3 spells CASSQDRADTVRPQHF. DNA for the CDR3: TGCGCCAGCAGCCAAGATCGAGCCGACACCGTAAGGCCCCAGCATTTT.

This clonotype has ten or more counts. The rearrangement uses TRBV3-1 and TRBJ2-1; TRBD2 agrees at 10 bases. V shed 7 bases and J 9 bases; nucleotides not matched to a gene: 9. CDR1 is LGHDT, CDR2 YNNKEL, per germline (reference sequence). The CDR3 is 14 residues long. The CDR3 protein is CASTTAASGGEQFF. CDR3 DNA: TGTGCCAGCACCACCGCTGCTAGCGGGGGTGAGCAGTTCTTC.

In its sample, this clonotype was seen many times. The chain carries TRBV7-2 and TRBJ2-2; D gene unclear. Trimming cost V 3 bases and J 5 bases, with 7 bases left between them. Germline V gene data show CDR1 as SGHTA and CDR2 as FQGNSA. This CDR3 has 13 residues. The CDR3 is CASSFAFTGELFF. For the CDR3, the DNA is TGTGCCAGCAGCTTTGCGTTTACCGGGGAGCTGTTTTTT.

There are many counts of this clonotype. J is TRBJ1-5 and V is TRBV6-1; maybe TRBD1 (6 bases). V lost 2 bases to trimming and J lost 5 bases, with 19 bases between them. CDR3 size: 17 residues. Germline V CDR1 and CDR2: MNHNS, SASEGT. The DNA for the CDR3 is TGTGCCAGCAGTGAACCTCTTAGTCAGGGGTCGCATCAGCCCCAGCATTTT. Protein: CASSEPLSQGSHQPQHF.

This clonotype was counted many times. At one of its ends the junction is not consistent with the germline gene, which may arise from a read error. V is TRBV3-1 and J is TRBJ1-2; D gene ambiguous. The CDR3 spans 13 residues. The germline V gene encodes CDR1 LGHDT and CDR2 YNNKEL (reference sequence). The DNA for the CDR3 is TGTGCCAACAGCCCAAGGCCTAACTATGGCTACACCTTC. Protein sequence: CANSPRPNYGYTF.

The table lists this clonotype with many counts. The chain carries TRBV11-2 and TRBJ1-2; the D gene is possibly TRBD1 (5 bases). This CDR3 comprises 14 residues. V lost 4 bases and J lost 4, with 13 bases in between. Germline V gene lookup returns CDR1 SGHAT and CDR2 FQNNGV. CDR3 nucleotide sequence: TGTGCCAGCAGCTGGGACGGGACGATCTATGGCTACACCTTC. Amino acids: CASSWDGTIYGYTF.

This clonotype was recorded at least ten times. The chain links TRBV20-1 to TRBJ2-7; TRBD1 matches 8 bases. The CDR3 contains 15 residues. J was trimmed by 4 bases and V by 3 bases; bases with no gene match: 11. The germline gives CDR1 DFQATT, CDR2 SNEGSKA (reference sequence). CDR3 protein: CSASAGTGQGYEQYF. The CDR3, as DNA: TGCAGTGCTAGTGCTGGGACCGGACAGGGTTACGAGCAGTACTTC.

This clonotype was found many times. The CDR3 loop reads CASIRGIQGDLYNEQFF. CDR3 bases: TGTGCCAGCATCCGCGGTATACAGGGGGATCTATACAATGAGCAGTTCTTC. This sequence joins TRBV12-3 or TRBV12-4 and TRBJ2-1, with 8 bases aligning to TRBD1. With V trimmed by 7 bases and J by 4 bases, 15 bases remained unmatched. This CDR3 has 17 residues.